These 23 T cell receptor beta chains share one sample of origin, sequenced in a study of blood T cell repertoires in COVID-19. TCRdb's copy holds only in-frame clones and misses some; the assay was immunoSEQ multiplex PCR. The sample has 99,000 or so clones; about four fifths are singletons. The source material was peripheral blood. All receptors come from a man in his 60s with acute or convalescent COVID-19.

The J gene is TRBJ1-2, the V gene TRBV7-9; 9 bases fit TRBD1. Germline loops: CDR1 SEHNR, CDR2 FQNEAQ (reference sequence). The CDR3 loop spans 14 amino acids. Unmatched junction bases numbered 6, after V lost 5 bases and J lost 5 bases. This chain's CDR3 is CASSRRDRVYGYTF. CDR3 DNA: TGTGCCAGCAGCCGCCGGGACAGGGTATATGGCTACACCTTC.

This chain joins TRBV2 and TRBJ2-1; TRBD1 matches at 7 bases. Germline trimming cut 6 bases from V and 5 bases from J; bases unmatched to any gene: 16. Germline assignment: CDR1 SNHLY and CDR2 FYNNEI. The CDR3 is 17 residues long. The CDR3 DNA sequence: TGTGCCAGCAGAGACCCTTTGTGGGACAGTATAGACAATGAGCAGTTCTTC. Translation: CASRDPLWDSIDNEQFF. The variable domain in full, completed from reference TRBV2 and TRBJ2-1, reads EPEVTQTPSHQVTQMGQEVILRCVPISNHLYFYWYRQILGQKVEFLVSFYNNEISEKSEIFDDQFSVERPDGSNFTLKIRSTKLEDSAMYFCASRDPLWDSIDNEQFFGPGTRLTVL.

V gene TRBV6-2 or TRBV6-3 combines with J gene TRBJ2-1; no reliable D call. Germline lookup yields CDR1 MNHEY and CDR2 SVGEGT. The CDR3 extends over 13 amino acids. The V end lost 6 bases, the J end lost 4 bases, and 10 bases lay between the germline ends. CDR3 in DNA: TGTGCCAGCAGCTTACAATCTTACAATGAGCAGTTCTTC. Protein sequence: CASSLQSYNEQFF.

This chain links TRBV7-3 with TRBJ1-1, with TRBD1 matching over 10 bases. The V gene's germline CDR1 is SGHTA and CDR2 FQGTGA. This CDR3 has 15 amino acids. V was clipped by 5 bases and J by 5 bases; unmatched bases: 8. This CDR3 reads CASSASGTGATEAFF. CDR3 sequence (DNA): TGTGCCAGCAGCGCGTCCGGGACAGGGGCTACTGAAGCTTTCTTT.

The chain carries TRBV3-1 (or the pseudogene TRBV3-2) and TRBJ1-1, with 7 nucleotides matching TRBD1. V was pared by 5 bases and J by 5 bases, with 11 bases of the junction left unmatched. CDR1 and CDR2 from the germline V gene are LGHDT and YNNKEL (reference sequence). This CDR3 has 15 residues. The CDR3 sequence: CASSRTMRGRTEAFF. The CDR3 DNA reads TGTGCCAGCAGCAGAACCATGAGGGGGCGGACTGAAGCTTTCTTT.

The chain's CDR3 is CASSVRDRAPQETQYF. The CDR3 DNA reads TGTGCCAGCAGTGTCCGGGACAGGGCTCCTCAAGAGACCCAGTACTTC. The rearrangement joins TRBV6-1 to TRBJ2-5, with 9 bases that match TRBD1. V dropped 4 bases and J dropped 2; count of bases not matched to a gene: 8. The germline V gene has CDR1 MNHNS and CDR2 SASEGT. The CDR3 has 16 residues.

The chain is built from TRBV6-2 or TRBV6-3 and TRBJ1-1; no firm D call. This CDR3 has 15 residues. The V end was cut by 2 bases, the J end by 1 base, with 11 bases between. Per the germline V gene, CDR1 is MNHEY and CDR2 is SVGEGT. The CDR3 is CASSYRRDKNTEAFF. CDR3 DNA sequence: TGTGCCAGCAGTTACCGTCGAGACAAGAACACTGAAGCTTTCTTT.

This clone was picked up a small number of times. V gene TRBV5-1 combines with J gene TRBJ1-5, with 8 positions matching TRBD1. This CDR3 contains 14 residues. Unmatched junction bases numbered 4, after V lost 4 bases and J lost 4 bases. The germline gives CDR1 SGHRS, CDR2 YFSETQ. DNA of the CDR3: TGCGCCAGCAGCCCAACAGGGGGAAATCAGCCCCAGCATTTT. Translating it yields CASSPTGGNQPQHF. Using reference TRBV5-1 and TRBJ1-5 for the parts outside the CDR3, the full variable domain is KAGVTQTPRYLIKTRGQQVTLSCSPISGHRSVSWYQQTPGQGLQFLFEYFSETQRNKGNFPGRFSGRQFSNSRSEMNVSTLELGDSALYLCASSPTGGNQPQHFGDGTRLSIL.

The table lists this clone with a count of one. This sequence joins TRBV5-1 and TRBJ2-3; D may be TRBD1 (5 bases). CDR1 SGHRS and CDR2 YFSETQ come from the germline V gene. Trimming cost V 1 base and J 1 base, with 13 bases left between them. The CDR3 has 16 residues. Here the CDR3 reads CASSLNRKGGTDTQYF. For the CDR3, the DNA is TGCGCCAGCAGCTTGAACAGGAAAGGTGGCACAGATACGCAGTATTTT.

V and J are TRBV3-1 (or the pseudogene TRBV3-2) and TRBJ2-1; TRBD1 matches at 12 bases. The V segment lost 1 base and the J segment 2 bases; nucleotides outside the gene matches: 3. Germline loops: CDR1 LGHDT, CDR2 YNNKEL (reference sequence). CDR3 length: 17 amino acids. This CDR3 is CASSQGGTGGAYNEQFF. As DNA, the CDR3 is TGTGCCAGCAGCCAAGGAGGGACAGGGGGCGCCTACAATGAGCAGTTCTTC.

The chain couples TRBV4-1 to TRBJ1-5; D ambiguous. The V gene lost 1 base and the J gene lost 5 bases, with 9 bases spanning the gap. Germline V gene lookup returns CDR1 MGHRA and CDR2 YSYEKL. The CDR3 sequence is 14 residues long. The CDR3 protein is CASSQVSSDQPQHF. CDR3 bases: TGCGCCAGCAGCCAAGTGAGTAGTGATCAGCCCCAGCATTTT.

This clone has more than one count but fewer than ten. The genes are TRBV6-4 and TRBJ2-1; 9 bases are shared with TRBD2. The CDR3 is made up of 15 amino acids. The junction had 2 bases not matched to a gene; V was cut back by 5 bases and J by 0 bases. Germline CDR1 is MRHNA and CDR2 is SNTAGT. CDR3 loop: CASSLAGASYNEQFF. DNA of the CDR3: TGTGCCAGCAGTTTAGCGGGGGCCTCCTACAATGAGCAGTTCTTC.

The CDR3 DNA reads TGCGCCAGCAGCATATTTCTCCTCTCCTACAATGAGCAGTTCTTC. Residues: CASSIFLLSYNEQFF. This chain joins TRBV5-1 and TRBJ2-1, with no clear D. The CDR3 is 15 residues long. The germline V and J ends were trimmed by 4 bases and 0 bases, with 11 bases remaining between them. Germline loops: CDR1 SGHRS, CDR2 YFSETQ.

The chain uses TRBV4-2 and TRBJ2-2; 8 bases line up with TRBD2. V lost 5 bases, J lost 4 bases, and 9 bases stayed unmatched. The CDR3 length is 16 residues. Germline CDR1 reads LGHNA; CDR2 reads YNFKEQ. Here the CDR3 reads CASSYWAREVTGELFF. The CDR3 DNA reads TGTGCCAGCAGCTATTGGGCGCGGGAGGTCACCGGGGAGCTGTTTTTT.

The V gene is TRBV3-1 (or the pseudogene TRBV3-2), the J gene TRBJ2-2; D might be TRBD1 (5 bases). The CDR3 spans 12 residues. The germline V gene has CDR1 LGHDT and CDR2 YNNKEL (reference sequence). Deletions cut 4 bases from V and 7 bases from J, with 7 bases between. CDR3 nucleotide sequence: TGTGCCAGCAGCCCCAGGGTCGGGGAGCTGTTTTTT. Translation gives CASSPRVGELFF.

The chain recombines TRBV18 with TRBJ1-4; D is unclear. V was trimmed by 5 bases and J by 0 bases, leaving 7 bases between them. Germline-derived CDR1 and CDR2 are KGHSH and LQKENI. This CDR3 is 14 amino acids long. Here the CDR3 reads CASSLPATNEKLFF. As DNA, the CDR3 is TGTGCCAGCTCATTACCGGCAACTAATGAAAAACTGTTTTTT.

The chain carries TRBV5-1 and TRBJ1-5; TRBD1 matches at 8 bases. V shed 2 bases, J shed 6 bases, and the junction held 7 bases outside the gene matches. The CDR3 totals 15 residues. Germline V gene data show CDR1 as SGHRS and CDR2 as YFSETQ. The chain's CDR3 is CASSFQGATGQPQHF. CDR3 DNA: TGCGCCAGCAGCTTCCAGGGGGCGACTGGTCAGCCCCAGCATTTT.

The rearrangement joins TRBV15 to TRBJ2-3, with 10 bases lining up with TRBD2. The CDR3 runs 16 residues. The trim removed 0 bases at V and 2 bases at J, leaving 2 bases unmatched. Germline CDR1 LNHNV, CDR2 YYDKDF (reference sequence). The CDR3 region has the DNA TGTGCCACCAGCAGAGATAGCGGGGGGTCCACAGATACGCAGTATTTT. It specifies CATSRDSGGSTDTQYF.

The rearrangement joins TRBV5-1 to TRBJ1-3, with 7 bases matching TRBD1. J was trimmed by 4 bases and V by 4 bases; bases with no gene match: 11. Germline V gene lookup returns CDR1 SGHRS and CDR2 YFSETQ. The CDR3 spans 16 residues. CDR3 amino acids: CASSNQDRASGNTIYF. The DNA of the CDR3 is TGCGCCAGCAGCAATCAAGACAGGGCATCCGGAAACACCATATATTTT. Using reference TRBV5-1 and TRBJ1-3 for the parts outside the CDR3, the full variable domain is KAGVTQTPRYLIKTRGQQVTLSCSPISGHRSVSWYQQTPGQGLQFLFEYFSETQRNKGNFPGRFSGRQFSNSRSEMNVSTLELGDSALYLCASSNQDRASGNTIYFGEGSWLTVV.

This chain uses TRBV3-1 (or the pseudogene TRBV3-2) with TRBJ1-2; the D gene is possibly TRBD1 (5 bases). This CDR3 has 13 residues. V lost 3 bases, J lost 4 bases, and 9 bases lay in between. The germline CDR1 and CDR2 sequences are LGHDT and YNNKEL (reference sequence). The CDR3 DNA follows: TGTGCCAGCAGCCAGGGCAGGGTCTATGGCTACACCTTC. Encoded protein: CASSQGRVYGYTF.

The chain uses TRBV7-3 and TRBJ2-2; 12 bases are shared with TRBD2. Germline V gene lookup returns CDR1 SGHTA and CDR2 FQGTGA. With V trimmed by 1 base and J by 4 bases, 4 bases remained unmatched. This CDR3 is 17 amino acids long. CDR3 DNA: TGTGCCAGCAGCTTAAGACTAGCGGGAGATAGCACCGGGGAGCTGTTTTTT. Residues: CASSLRLAGDSTGELFF.

The chain uses TRBV28 and TRBJ1-1; 10 bases align to TRBD1. The V segment lost 2 bases and the J segment 4 bases; nucleotides outside the gene matches: 1. This CDR3 spans 14 amino acids. Germline lookup yields CDR1 MDHEN and CDR2 SYDVKM. CDR3 bases: TGTGCCAGCAGTTTAAGGACAGGGGGCACTGAAGCTTTCTTT. Translation: CASSLRTGGTEAFF.

The V gene is TRBV2, the J gene TRBJ2-3; a possible D gene is TRBD2 (5 bases). This CDR3 region has 18 residues. V was pared by 5 bases and J by 2 bases, with 23 bases between. Per germline, CDR1 SNHLY and CDR2 FYNNEI. CDR3 region: CASSRTGLPSRNTDTQYF. The CDR3 bases are TGTGCCAGCAGTCGAACTGGACTTCCCAGTCGAAACACAGATACGCAGTATTTT.